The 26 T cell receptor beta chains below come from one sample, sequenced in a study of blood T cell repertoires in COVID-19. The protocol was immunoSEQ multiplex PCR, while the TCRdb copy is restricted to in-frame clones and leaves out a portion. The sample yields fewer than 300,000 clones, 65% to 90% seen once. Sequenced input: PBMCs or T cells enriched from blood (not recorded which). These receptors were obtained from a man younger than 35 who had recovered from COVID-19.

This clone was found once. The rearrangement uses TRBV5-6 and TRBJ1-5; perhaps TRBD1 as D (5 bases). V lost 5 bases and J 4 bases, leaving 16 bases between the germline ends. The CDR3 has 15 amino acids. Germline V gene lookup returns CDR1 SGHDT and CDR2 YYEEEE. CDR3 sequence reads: CASREQGSPNQPQHF. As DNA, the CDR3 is TGTGCCAGCAGGGAGCAGGGCTCCCCAAATCAGCCCCAGCATTTT.

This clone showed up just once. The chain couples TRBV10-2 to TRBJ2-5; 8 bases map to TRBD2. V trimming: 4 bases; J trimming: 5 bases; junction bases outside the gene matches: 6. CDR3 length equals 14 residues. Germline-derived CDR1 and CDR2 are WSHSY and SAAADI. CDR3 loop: CASSVSGRWETQYF. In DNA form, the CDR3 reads TGCGCCAGCAGTGTCAGCGGGAGATGGGAGACCCAGTACTTC.

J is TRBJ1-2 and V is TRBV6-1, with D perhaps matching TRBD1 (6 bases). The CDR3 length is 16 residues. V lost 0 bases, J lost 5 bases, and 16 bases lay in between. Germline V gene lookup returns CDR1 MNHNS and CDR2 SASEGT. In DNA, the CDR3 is TGTGCCAGCAGTGAAGCATCGGGGGGCGCGTTGTATGGCTACACCTTC. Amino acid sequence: CASSEASGGALYGYTF.

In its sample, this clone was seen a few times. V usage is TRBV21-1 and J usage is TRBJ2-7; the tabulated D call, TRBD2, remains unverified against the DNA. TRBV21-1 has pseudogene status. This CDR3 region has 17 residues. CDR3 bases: TGTGCCAGCAGCAAAGTTGAGAAAAGGGAGCCGGCCTACGAGCAGTACTTC. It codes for CASSKVEKREPAYEQYF.

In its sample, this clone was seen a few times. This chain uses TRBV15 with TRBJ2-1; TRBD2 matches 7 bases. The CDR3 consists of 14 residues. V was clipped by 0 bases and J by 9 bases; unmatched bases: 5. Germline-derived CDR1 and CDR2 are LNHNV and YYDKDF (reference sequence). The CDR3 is CATSRERETGEQFF. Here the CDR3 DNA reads TGTGCCACCAGCAGAGAGCGGGAGACTGGTGAGCAGTTCTTC.

The CDR3 spells CASSLGTTYEQYF. CDR3 coding DNA: TGTGCCAGCAGTTTGGGGACTACCTACGAGCAGTACTTC. The chain combines TRBV28 with TRBJ2-7; 7 positions match TRBD2. With 3 bases clipped from V and 2 bases from J, the junction kept 1 base outside the gene matches. This CDR3 is 13 amino acids long. Germline V CDR1 and CDR2: MDHEN, SYDVKM.

CDR3 in DNA: TGTGCCAGCAGTTCCTACGGGGAGCCCCCTCGCGATGAAAAACTGTTTTTT. Its translation is CASSSYGEPPRDEKLFF. The V call is TRBV28, the J call TRBJ1-4, with D unclear. The V gene lost 4 bases and the J gene lost 6 bases, with 21 bases spanning the gap. The CDR3 covers 17 residues. Germline-derived CDR1 and CDR2 are MDHEN and SYDVKM.

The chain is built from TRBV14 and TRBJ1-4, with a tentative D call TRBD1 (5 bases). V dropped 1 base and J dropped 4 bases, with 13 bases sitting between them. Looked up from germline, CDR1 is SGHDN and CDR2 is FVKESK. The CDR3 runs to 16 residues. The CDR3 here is CASSQGGGGFNEKLFF. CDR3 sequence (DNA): TGTGCCAGCAGCCAAGGTGGCGGGGGTTTTAATGAAAAACTGTTTTTT.

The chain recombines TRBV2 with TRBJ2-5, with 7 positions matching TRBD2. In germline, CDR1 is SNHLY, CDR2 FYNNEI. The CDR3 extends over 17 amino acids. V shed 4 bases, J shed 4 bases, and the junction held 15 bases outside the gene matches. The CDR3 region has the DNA TGTGCCAGCAGTGGGCAATTGGGCAGGGAGGGGAGAGAGACCCAGTACTTC. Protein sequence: CASSGQLGREGRETQYF. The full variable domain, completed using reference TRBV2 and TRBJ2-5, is EPEVTQTPSHQVTQMGQEVILRCVPISNHLYFYWYRQILGQKVEFLVSFYNNEISEKSEIFDDQFSVERPDGSNFTLKIRSTKLEDSAMYFCASSGQLGREGRETQYFGPGTRLLVL.

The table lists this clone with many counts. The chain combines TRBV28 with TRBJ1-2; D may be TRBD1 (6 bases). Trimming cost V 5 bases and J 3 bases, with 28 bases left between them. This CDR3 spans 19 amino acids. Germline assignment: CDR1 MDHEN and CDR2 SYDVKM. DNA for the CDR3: TGTGCCAGCAGTCTTCCCCCGTGGCCGGCACAGGGAAAGGACTATGGCTACACCTTC. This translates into CASSLPPWPAQGKDYGYTF.

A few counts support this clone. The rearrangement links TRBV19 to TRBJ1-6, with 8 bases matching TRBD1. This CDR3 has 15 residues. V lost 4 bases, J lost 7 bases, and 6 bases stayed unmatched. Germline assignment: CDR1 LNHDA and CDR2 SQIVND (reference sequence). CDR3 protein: CASSRKGQGNSPLHF. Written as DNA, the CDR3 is TGTGCCAGTAGTAGAAAAGGACAGGGAAATTCACCCCTCCACTTT. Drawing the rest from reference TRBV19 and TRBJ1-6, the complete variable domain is DGGITQSPKYLFRKEGQNVTLSCEQNLNHDAMYWYRQDPGQGLRLIYYSQIVNDFQKGDIAEGYSVSREKKESFPLTVTSAQKNPTAFYLCASSRKGQGNSPLHFGNGTRLTVT.

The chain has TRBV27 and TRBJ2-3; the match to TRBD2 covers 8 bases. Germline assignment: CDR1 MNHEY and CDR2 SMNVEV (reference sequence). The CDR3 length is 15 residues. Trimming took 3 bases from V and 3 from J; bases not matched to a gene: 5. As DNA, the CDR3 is TGTGCCAGCAGTTTGATAGCGGGGATGACAGATACGCAGTATTTT. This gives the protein CASSLIAGMTDTQYF.

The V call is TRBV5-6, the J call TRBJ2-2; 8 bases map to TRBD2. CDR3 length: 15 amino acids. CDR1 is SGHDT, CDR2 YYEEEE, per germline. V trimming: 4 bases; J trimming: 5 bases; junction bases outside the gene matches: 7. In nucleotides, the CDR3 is TGTGCCAGCAGCCCCAGCGGGAGAGAGACCGGGGAGCTGTTTTTT. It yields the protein CASSPSGRETGELFF.

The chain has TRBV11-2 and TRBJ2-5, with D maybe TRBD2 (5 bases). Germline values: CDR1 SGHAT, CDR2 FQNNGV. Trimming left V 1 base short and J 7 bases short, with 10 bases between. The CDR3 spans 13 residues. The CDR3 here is CASSLGRRGTQYF. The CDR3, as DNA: TGTGCCAGCAGCTTAGGGAGGCGAGGGACCCAGTACTTC.

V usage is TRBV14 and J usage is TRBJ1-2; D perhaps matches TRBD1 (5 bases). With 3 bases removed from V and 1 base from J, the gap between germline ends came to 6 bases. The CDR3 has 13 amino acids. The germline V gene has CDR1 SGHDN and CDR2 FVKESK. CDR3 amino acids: CASSQTVNYGYTF. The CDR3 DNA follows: TGTGCCAGCAGCCAGACAGTTAACTATGGCTACACCTTC.

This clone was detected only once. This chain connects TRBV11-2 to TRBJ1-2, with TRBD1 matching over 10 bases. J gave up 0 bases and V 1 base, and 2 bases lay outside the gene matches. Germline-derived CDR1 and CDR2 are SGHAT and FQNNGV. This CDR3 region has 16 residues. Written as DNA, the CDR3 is TGTGCCAGCAGCTTAGCCGGACAGGGGGCTAACTATGGCTACACCTTC. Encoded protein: CASSLAGQGANYGYTF.

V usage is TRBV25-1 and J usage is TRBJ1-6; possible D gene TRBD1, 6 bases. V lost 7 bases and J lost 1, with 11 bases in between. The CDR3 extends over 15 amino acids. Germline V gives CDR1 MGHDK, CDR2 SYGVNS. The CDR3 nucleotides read TGTGCCAGCACACAGGGTGGATCCTATAATTCACCCCTCCACTTT. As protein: CASTQGGSYNSPLHF.

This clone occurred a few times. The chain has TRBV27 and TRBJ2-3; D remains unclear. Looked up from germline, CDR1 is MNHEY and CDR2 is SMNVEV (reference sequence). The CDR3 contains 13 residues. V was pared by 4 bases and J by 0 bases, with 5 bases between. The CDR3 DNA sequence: TGTGCCAGCAGTTGGCGGAGCACAGATACGCAGTATTTT. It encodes CASSWRSTDTQYF.

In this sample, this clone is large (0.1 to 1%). CDR3 bases: TGTGCCAGCAGTCACCGGACAGGGGCCCCAAATCAGCCCCAGCATTTT. Its protein is CASSHRTGAPNQPQHF. V usage is TRBV28 and J usage is TRBJ1-5; 9 bases map to TRBD1. The CDR3 is made up of 16 amino acids. Losses at the gene ends were 5 bases for V and 4 bases for J; bases not matched to a gene: 9. The germline gives CDR1 MDHEN, CDR2 SYDVKM.

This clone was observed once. The CDR3 region is CAISPSRETQYF. The CDR3 DNA sequence: TGTGCCATCAGCCCCTCCCGGGAGACCCAGTACTTC. The rearrangement uses TRBV10-3 and TRBJ2-5; no firm D call. V was clipped by 6 bases and J by 5 bases, with 10 bases between them. The CDR3 is 12 residues long. Per the germline V gene, CDR1 is ENHRY and CDR2 is SYGVKD.

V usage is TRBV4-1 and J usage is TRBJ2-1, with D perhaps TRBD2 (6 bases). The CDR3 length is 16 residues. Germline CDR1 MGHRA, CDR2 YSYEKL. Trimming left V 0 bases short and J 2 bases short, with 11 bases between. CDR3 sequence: CASSQDGGGTYNEQFF. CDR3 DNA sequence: TGCGCCAGCAGCCAAGACGGGGGAGGTACCTACAATGAGCAGTTCTTC.

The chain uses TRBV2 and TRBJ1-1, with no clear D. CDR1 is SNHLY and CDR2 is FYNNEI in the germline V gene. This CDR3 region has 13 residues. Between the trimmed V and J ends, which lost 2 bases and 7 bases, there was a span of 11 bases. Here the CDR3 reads CASSEPRRVEAFF. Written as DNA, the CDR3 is TGTGCCAGCAGTGAACCAAGGCGGGTTGAAGCTTTCTTT.

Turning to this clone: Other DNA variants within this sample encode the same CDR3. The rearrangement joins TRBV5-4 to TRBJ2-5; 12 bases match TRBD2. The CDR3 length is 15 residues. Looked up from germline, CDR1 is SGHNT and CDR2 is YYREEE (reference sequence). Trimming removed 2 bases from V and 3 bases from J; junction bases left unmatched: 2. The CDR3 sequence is CASSFRLAGEETQYF. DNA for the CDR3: TGTGCCAGCAGCTTTCGACTAGCGGGGGAAGAGACCCAGTACTTC.

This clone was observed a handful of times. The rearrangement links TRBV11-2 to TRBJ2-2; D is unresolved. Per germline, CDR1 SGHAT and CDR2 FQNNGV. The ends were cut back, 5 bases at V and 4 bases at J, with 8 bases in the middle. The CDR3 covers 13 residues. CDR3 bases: TGTGCCAGCAGCCCATACACCACCGGGGAGCTGTTTTTT. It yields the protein CASSPYTTGELFF.

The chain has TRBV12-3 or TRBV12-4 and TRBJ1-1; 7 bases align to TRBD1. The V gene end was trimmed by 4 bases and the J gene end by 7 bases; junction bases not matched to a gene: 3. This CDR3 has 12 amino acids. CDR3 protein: CASSSTGIEAFF. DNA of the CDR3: TGTGCCAGCAGTTCGACAGGGATTGAAGCTTTCTTT.

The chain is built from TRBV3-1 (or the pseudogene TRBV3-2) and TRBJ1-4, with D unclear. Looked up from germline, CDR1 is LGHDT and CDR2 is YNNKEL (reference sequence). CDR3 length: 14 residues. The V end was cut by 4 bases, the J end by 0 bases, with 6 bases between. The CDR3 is CASSPLSTNEKLFF. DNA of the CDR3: TGTGCCAGCAGCCCACTGTCAACTAATGAAAAACTGTTTTTT.